This TCR beta chain was sequenced in a study of T cells in localized non-small cell lung cancer. Study results and limitations: Sequence data derive from only one tumor region, so heterogeneity remains possible.

This clone was observed a handful of times. The antigen is not known. CDR3 length equals 13 residues. Germline CDR1 SGDLS, CDR2 YYNGEE. Trimming took off 1 base at V and 3 bases at J, with 7 bases between the two ends. Profiled with immunoSEQ multiplex PCR; TCRdb holds only in-frame clones, not every one. This table holds fewer than 3,000 clones, around 25% found once. The chain employs TRBV9 and TRBJ1-2, with D unclear. The source material was lung tumor tissue, sampled before any cancer treatment. This clonotype was sampled from a female donor older than 55 with stage I lung adenocarcinoma. The CDR3 DNA is TGTGCCAGCAGCGTATATGGGGACTATGGCTACACCTTC. Translating it yields CASSVYGDYGYTF.